These T cell receptor beta chains were read from a single sample in a study of blood T cell repertoires in COVID-19. The table came from immunoSEQ multiplex PCR; TCRdb's copy has only in-frame clones and leaves some out. Here the sample spans about 160,000 clones, about nine tenths being singletons. Sequencing was carried out using peripheral blood. The origin of the receptors is an older woman with active or convalescent COVID-19. The CDR3 runs from the conserved cysteine through the conserved F or W. D genes are given only for firm matches. Clone size is shown for a subset of rows, as once, few, many or a class of expanded clone.

D gene	clone size	V gene	J gene	CDR3 DNA	CDR3 protein
-	-	TRBV4-3	TRBJ1-3	TGCGCCAGCAGCCAAGTCACAACCAACGTGGGAAACACCATATATTTT	CASSQVTTNVGNTIYF
-	few	TRBV30	TRBJ1-6	TGTGCCTGGGGAACAGGAGGGGAGAGTTCACCCCTCCACTTT	CAWGTGGESSPLHF
-	once	TRBV29-1	TRBJ1-2	TGCAGCGTTCAAGGAGTTAGTGGCTACACCTTC	CSVQGVSGYTF
-	-	TRBV19	TRBJ2-3	TGTGCCAGTAGTATACAGGGCCCAACACCGCTGGACCACACAGATACGCAGTATTTT	CASSIQGPTPLDHTDTQYF
-	once	TRBV2	TRBJ1-1	TGTGCCAGCAGTTTACAGGAGAGTAGCACTGAAGCTTTCTTT	CASSLQESSTEAFF
TRBD1	-	TRBV7-2	TRBJ2-5	TGTGCCAGCAGCTTAGACAGGGGGGAAGAGACCCAGTACTTC	CASSLDRGEETQYF
-	-	TRBV4-1	TRBJ1-6	TGCGCCAGCAGCCAAGACACAGGGTATGATTCACCCCTCCACTTT	CASSQDTGYDSPLHF
TRBD1	-	TRBV3-1/TRBV3-2	TRBJ2-1	TGTGCCAGCAGCCATGAGGGACAGGGGGCTACTAGCTCCTACAATGAGCAGTTCTTC	CASSHEGQGATSSYNEQFF
-	-	TRBV5-1	TRBJ2-6	TGCGCCAGCAGCTCCGGGACTCTTGACTCTGGGGCCAACGTCCTGACTTTC	CASSSGTLDSGANVLTF
-	-	TRBV12-5	TRBJ2-7	TGTGCTAGTGGTTTGGTACTCGGCCCTAGCTCCTACGAGCAGTACTTC	CASGLVLGPSSYEQYF
-	few	TRBV3-1/TRBV3-2	TRBJ1-5	TGTGCCAGCAGCCTGGGCACAGGCCCCAATCAGCCCCAGCATTTT	CASSLGTGPNQPQHF
-	many	TRBV5-1	TRBJ2-1	TGCGCCAGCAGCTTGGATTCGGTAACTATCTACAATGAGCAGTTCTTC	CASSLDSVTIYNEQFF
TRBD2	-	TRBV7-9	TRBJ2-3	TGTGCCAGCAGCTACGGGACTAGCGGGGGGTACACAGATACGCAGTATTTT	CASSYGTSGGYTDTQYF
TRBD1	-	TRBV29-1	TRBJ1-2	TGCAGCGTTGATCTCGAGACAGGGGTTAACTATGGCTACACCTTC	CSVDLETGVNYGYTF
TRBD1	-	TRBV24-1	TRBJ1-3	TGTGCCAACAAGGGGGACAGGGGCGGACCCTCTGGAAACACCATATATTTT	CANKGDRGGPSGNTIYF
-	-	TRBV4-3	TRBJ2-1	TGCGCCAGCAGCTATCTTGAGGGCAATGAGCAGTTCTTC	CASSYLEGNEQFF
-	-	TRBV14	TRBJ2-3	TGTGCCAGCAGCCAAGCAACGGGGGTAAAAGATACGCAGTATTTT	CASSQATGVKDTQYF
-	-	TRBV6-2/TRBV6-3	TRBJ1-2	TGTGCCAGCAGCGACGGGGCTAACTATGGCTACACCTTC	CASSDGANYGYTF
-	-	TRBV3-1/TRBV3-2	TRBJ2-7	TGTGCCAGCAGCCTAGGGGGGACAGTTTCCTACGAGCAGTACTTC	CASSLGGTVSYEQYF
TRBD1	-	TRBV7-2	TRBJ1-2	TGTGCCAGCAGCTTATACAGGCAGGGGGCTCATGGCTACACCTTC	CASSLYRQGAHGYTF
TRBD1	-	TRBV19	TRBJ2-7	TGTGCCAGTAGTCCGGGACAGGGGCCCTACGAGCAGTACTTC	CASSPGQGPYEQYF
-	-	TRBV9	TRBJ1-5	TGTGCCAGCAGCGCCTCAGGGGTGGGCCAGCCCCAGCATTTT	CASSASGVGQPQHF